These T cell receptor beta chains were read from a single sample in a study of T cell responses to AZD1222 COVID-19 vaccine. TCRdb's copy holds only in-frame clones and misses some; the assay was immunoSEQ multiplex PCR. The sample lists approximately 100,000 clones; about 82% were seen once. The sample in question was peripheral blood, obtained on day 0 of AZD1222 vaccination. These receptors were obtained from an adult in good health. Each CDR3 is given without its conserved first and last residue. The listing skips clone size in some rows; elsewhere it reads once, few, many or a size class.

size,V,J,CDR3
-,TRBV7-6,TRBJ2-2,ASSLDQGIVGELF
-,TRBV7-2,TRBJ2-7,ASSLGSDYEQY
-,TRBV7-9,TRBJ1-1,ASSGQGNTEAF
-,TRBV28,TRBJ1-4,ASSFSPFQAPTNEKLF
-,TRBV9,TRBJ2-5,ASSVEGGLGETQY
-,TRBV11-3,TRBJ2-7,ASSRTGDEQY
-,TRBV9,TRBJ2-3,ASSVFSGRTDTQY
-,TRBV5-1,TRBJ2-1,ASSLEGLGSYNEQF
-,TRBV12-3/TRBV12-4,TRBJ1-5,ASSLSANQPQH
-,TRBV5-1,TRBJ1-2,ASSLAQAGSDYGYT
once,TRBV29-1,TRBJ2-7,SVEYAGSHY
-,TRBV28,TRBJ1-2,ASKRTGQGNYGYT
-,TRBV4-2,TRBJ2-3,ASSQRSGTFDTQY
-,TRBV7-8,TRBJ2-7,ASSLGSTYEQY
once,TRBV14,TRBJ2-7,ASSQLLVEEQY
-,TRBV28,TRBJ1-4,ASSPLSRDRAHEKLF
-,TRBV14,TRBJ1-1,ASSQHRTGEAF
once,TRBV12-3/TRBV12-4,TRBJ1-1,ASSLSRGTEAF
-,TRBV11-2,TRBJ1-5,ASSLSLEGQPQH
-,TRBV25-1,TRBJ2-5,ASSEGAGGEETQY
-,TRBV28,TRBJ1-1,ASSLGTGFIAF
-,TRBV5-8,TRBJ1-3,ASSQADRLSGNTIY
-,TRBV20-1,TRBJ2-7,SASRGGGVAYEQY
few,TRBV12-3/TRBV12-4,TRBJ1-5,ASMISGNQPQH
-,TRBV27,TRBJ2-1,ASSTAGTSGNEQF
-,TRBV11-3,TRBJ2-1,ASSLHRGNEQF
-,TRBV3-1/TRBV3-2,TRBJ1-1,ASSRSTGTGTRNTEAF
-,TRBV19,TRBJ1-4,ASSIGGRLEKLF
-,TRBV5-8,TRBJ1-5,ASSLSGTASNQPQH
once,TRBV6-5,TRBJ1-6,ASRRDRGSPLH
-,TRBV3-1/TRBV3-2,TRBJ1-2,ASSQRDAANYGYT
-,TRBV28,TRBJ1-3,ASSLHPGQVLSSGNTIY
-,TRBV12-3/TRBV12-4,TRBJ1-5,ASSLDRTEPQH
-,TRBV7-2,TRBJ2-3,ATSTGGKNTQY
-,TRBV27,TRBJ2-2,ASKPSGAGTGELF
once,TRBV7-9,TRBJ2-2,ASVAGGLGDTGELF
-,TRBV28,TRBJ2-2,ASRSFTGELF
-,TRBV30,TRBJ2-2,AWNAWGALTGELF
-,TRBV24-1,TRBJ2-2,ATSDRHTGELF
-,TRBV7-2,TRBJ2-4,ASSLDQGIQY
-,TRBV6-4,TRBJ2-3,ASSDSAGGPTDTQY
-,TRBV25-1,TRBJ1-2,ASSETGDYGYT
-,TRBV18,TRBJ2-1,ASSPRLIRGIDNEQF
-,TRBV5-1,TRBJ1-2,ASSLVGGENYGYT
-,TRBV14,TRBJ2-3,ASSQEVRKYTDTQY
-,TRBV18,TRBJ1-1,ASSPLTGMMNTEAF